This T cell receptor (beta chain) was captured by sequencing in a study of control samples from healthy donors and cancer patients (dated by TCRdb to between 2020 and 2021). Libraries were prepared through the immunoSEQ multiplex PCR assay. The table comes from immuneACCESS by way of TCRdb, which keeps in-frame sequences with V and J called. Part of the clones is missing from these tables; in studies checked, under half for an unresolved V gene and the rest for unknown reasons. The sample has 100,000 to 150,000 clones on record, 80% to 95% of them singletons. Jointly, the top ten make up around 2.1% of the sample. This clone is a singleton in its sample. Its antigen remains undetermined. No qualities accompany the bases; no much larger clone lies one base away. What was sequenced was blood. The sequence derives from a woman aged 45 to 65 in good health.

The sequenced DNA is TGCGCCAGCAGTTACCGGGACAGGGATGCCTCCGGGCCCTACGAGCAGTACTTC. It specifies CASSYRDRDASGPYEQYF. The V and J genes are TRBV10-2 and TRBJ2-7; TRBD1 lines up with 9 middle nucleotides. Germline trimming amounts to 5 bases on V and 2 bases on J, with 16 as the count of junction bases outside the gene matches. Measured from the cysteine to the phenylalanine, the CDR3 is 18 residues long. Of the read, only the CDR3 DNA is kept; its 54 bases are in frame from base 1. Taken from the germline V gene, the CDR1 and CDR2 loops are WSHSY and SAAADI.